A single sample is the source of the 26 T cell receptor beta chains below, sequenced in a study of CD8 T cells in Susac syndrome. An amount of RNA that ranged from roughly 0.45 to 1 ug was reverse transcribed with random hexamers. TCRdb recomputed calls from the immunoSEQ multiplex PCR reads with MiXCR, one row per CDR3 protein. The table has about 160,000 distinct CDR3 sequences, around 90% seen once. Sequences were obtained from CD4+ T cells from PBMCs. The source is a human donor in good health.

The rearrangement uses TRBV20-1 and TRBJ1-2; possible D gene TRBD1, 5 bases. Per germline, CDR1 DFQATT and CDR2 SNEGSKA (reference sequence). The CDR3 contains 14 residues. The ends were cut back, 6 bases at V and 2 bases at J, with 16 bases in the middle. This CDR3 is CSASGTLRNYGYTF. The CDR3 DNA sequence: TGCAGTGCCTCCGGGACCCTAAGGAACTATGGCTACACCTTC.

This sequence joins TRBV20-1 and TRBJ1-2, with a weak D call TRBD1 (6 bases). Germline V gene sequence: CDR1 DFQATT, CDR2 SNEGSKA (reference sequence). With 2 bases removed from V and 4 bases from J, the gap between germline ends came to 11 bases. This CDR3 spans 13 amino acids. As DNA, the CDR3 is TGCAGTGCTAGATTAACAGGGAGCTATGGCTACACCTTC. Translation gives CSARLTGSYGYTF.

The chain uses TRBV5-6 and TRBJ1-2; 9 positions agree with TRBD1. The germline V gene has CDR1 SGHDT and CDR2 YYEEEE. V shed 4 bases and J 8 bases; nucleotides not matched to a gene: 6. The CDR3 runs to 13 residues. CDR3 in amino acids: CASSPATGGGYTF. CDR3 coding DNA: TGTGCCAGCAGCCCCGCGACAGGGGGAGGCTACACCTTC. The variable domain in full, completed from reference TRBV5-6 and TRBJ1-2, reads DAGVTQSPTHLIKTRGQQVTLRCSPKSGHDTVSWYQQALGQGPQFIFQYYEEEERQRGNFPDRFSGHQFPNYSSELNVNALLLGDSALYLCASSPATGGGYTFGSGTRLTVV.

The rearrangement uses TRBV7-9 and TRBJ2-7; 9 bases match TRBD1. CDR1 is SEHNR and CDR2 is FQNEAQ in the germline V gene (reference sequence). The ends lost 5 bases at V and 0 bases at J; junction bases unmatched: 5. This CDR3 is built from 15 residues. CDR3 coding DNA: TGTGCCAGCAGCCACGGGACAGGGAGCTCCTACGAGCAGTACTTC. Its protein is CASSHGTGSSYEQYF.

The CDR3 spells CATKLMDSFNSPLHF. DNA for the CDR3: TGCGCCACTAAGCTGATGGACAGTTTTAATTCACCCCTCCACTTT. The chain recombines TRBV5-1 with TRBJ1-6; D may be TRBD1 (6 bases). Deletions cut 9 bases from V and 6 bases from J, with 19 bases between. Germline V gene lookup returns CDR1 SGHRS and CDR2 YFSETQ. The CDR3 consists of 15 residues.

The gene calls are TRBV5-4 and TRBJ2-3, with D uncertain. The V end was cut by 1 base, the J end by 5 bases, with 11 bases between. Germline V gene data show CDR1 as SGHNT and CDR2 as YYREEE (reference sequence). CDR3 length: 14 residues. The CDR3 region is CASSLSRARDTQYF. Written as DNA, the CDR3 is TGTGCCAGCAGCTTGAGTCGGGCCCGAGATACGCAGTATTTT.

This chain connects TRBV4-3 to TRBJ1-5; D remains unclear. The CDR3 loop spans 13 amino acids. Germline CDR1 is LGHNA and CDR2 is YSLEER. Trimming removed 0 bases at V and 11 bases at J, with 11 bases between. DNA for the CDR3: TGCGCCAGCAGCCAAGAGACCCAAGGGACCCAGCATTTT. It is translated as CASSQETQGTQHF.

This CDR3 reads CASSQLAGVGNDEQYF. The CDR3 region has the DNA TGTGCCAGCTCACAACTAGCGGGAGTAGGTAACGACGAGCAGTACTTC. The V gene is TRBV18, the J gene TRBJ2-7, with TRBD2 identical over 11 bases. Germline V CDR1 and CDR2: KGHSH, LQKENI. Trimming at V came to 4 bases and at J to 5 bases, leaving 10 bases not matched to a gene. CDR3 size: 16 residues.

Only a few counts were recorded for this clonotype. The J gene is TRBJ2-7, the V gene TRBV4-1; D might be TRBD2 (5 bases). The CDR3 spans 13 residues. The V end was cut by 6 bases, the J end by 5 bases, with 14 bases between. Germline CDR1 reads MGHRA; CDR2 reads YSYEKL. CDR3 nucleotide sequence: TGCGCCAGCAGGGGAGCGAGGTCCCACGAGCAGTACTTC. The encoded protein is CASRGARSHEQYF.

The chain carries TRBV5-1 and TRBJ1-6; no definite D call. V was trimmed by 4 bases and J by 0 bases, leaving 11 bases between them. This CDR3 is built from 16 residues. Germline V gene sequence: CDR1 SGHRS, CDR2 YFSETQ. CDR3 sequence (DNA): TGCGCCAGCAGCGACCAGGATCGCTCCTATAATTCACCCCTCCACTTT. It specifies CASSDQDRSYNSPLHF.

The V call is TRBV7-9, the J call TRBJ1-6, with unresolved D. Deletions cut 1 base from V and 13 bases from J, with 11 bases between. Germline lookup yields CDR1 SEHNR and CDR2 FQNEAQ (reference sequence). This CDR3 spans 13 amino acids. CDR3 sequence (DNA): TGTGCCAGCAGCTTAGGATATCGAGGCCCCCTCCACTTT. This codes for CASSLGYRGPLHF.

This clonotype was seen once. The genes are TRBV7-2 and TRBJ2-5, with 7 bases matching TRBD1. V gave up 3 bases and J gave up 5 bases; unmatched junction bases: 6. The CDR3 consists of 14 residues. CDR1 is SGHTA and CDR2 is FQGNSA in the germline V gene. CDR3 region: CASSFEGASETQYF. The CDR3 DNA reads TGTGCCAGCAGCTTTGAGGGGGCCAGTGAGACCCAGTACTTC.

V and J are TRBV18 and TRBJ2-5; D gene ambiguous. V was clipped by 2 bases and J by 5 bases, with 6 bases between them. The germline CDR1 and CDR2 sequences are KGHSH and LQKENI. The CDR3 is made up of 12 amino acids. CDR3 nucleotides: TGTGCCAGCTCACCAACTTCCGAGACCCAGTACTTC. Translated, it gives CASSPTSETQYF. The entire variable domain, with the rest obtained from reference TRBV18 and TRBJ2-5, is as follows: NAGVMQNPRHLVRRRGQEARLRCSPMKGHSHVYWYRQLPEEGLKFMVYLQKENIIDESGMPKERFSAEFPKEGPSILRIQQVVRGDSAAYFCASSPTSETQYFGPGTRLLVL.

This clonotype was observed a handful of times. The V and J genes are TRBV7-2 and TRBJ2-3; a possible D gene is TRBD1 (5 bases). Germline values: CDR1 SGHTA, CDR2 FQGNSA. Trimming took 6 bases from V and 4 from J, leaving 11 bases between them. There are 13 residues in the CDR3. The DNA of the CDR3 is TGTGCCAGCAGTGTCCAGGGCTCAGATACGCAGTATTTT. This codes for CASSVQGSDTQYF.

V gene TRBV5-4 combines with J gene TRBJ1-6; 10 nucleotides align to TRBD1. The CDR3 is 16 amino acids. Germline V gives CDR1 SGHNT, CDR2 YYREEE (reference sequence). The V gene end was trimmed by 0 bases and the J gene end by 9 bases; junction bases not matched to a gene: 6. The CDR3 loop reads CASSLEGDRGGSPLHF. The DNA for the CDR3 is TGTGCCAGCAGCTTGGAGGGGGACAGGGGCGGTTCACCCCTCCACTTT. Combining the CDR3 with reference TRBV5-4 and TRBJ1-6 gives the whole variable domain ETGVTQSPTHLIKTRGQQVTLRCSSQSGHNTVSWYQQALGQGPQFIFQYYREEENGRGNFPPRFSGLQFPNYSSELNVNALELDDSALYLCASSLEGDRGGSPLHFGNGTRLTVT.

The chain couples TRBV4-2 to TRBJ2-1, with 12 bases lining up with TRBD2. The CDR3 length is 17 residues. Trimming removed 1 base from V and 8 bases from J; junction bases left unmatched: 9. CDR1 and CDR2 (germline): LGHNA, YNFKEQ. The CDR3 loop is CASSQGLRTSGNDEQFF. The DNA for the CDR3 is TGTGCCAGCAGCCAAGGTTTAAGGACTAGCGGGAACGATGAGCAGTTCTTC.

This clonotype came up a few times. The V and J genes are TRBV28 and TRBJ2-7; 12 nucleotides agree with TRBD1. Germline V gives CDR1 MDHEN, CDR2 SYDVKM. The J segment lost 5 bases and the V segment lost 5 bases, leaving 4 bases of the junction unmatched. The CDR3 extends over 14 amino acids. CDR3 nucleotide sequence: TGTGCCAGCAGTAAGGGACAGGGGGCCAACGAGCAGTACTTC. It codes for CASSKGQGANEQYF.

Here the CDR3 DNA reads TGTGCCAGCAGTGAGGGACTAGCGGTCACAGATACGCAGTATTTT. Protein: CASSEGLAVTDTQYF. The rearrangement links TRBV2 to TRBJ2-3; 11 positions agree with TRBD2. The CDR3 totals 15 residues. Germline V gives CDR1 SNHLY, CDR2 FYNNEI. V lost 3 bases to trimming and J lost 2 bases; unmatched junction nucleotides: 1.

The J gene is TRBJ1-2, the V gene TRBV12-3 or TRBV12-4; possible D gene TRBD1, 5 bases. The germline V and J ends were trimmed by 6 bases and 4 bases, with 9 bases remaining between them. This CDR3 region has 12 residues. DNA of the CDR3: TGTGCCAGCAGAGGGGAATCCTATGGCTACACCTTC. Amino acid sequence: CASRGESYGYTF.

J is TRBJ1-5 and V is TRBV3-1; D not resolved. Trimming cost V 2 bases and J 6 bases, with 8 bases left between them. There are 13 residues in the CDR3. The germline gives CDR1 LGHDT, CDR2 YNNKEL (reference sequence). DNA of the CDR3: TGTGCCAGCAGCCAATATAGTGGTCAGCCCCAGCATTTT. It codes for CASSQYSGQPQHF.

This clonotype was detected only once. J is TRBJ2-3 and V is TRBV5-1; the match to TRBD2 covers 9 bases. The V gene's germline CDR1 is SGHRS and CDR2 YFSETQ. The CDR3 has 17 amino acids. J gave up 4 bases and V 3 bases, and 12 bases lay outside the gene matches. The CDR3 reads CASSSQTSGGGADTQYF. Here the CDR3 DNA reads TGCGCCAGCAGCTCCCAGACTAGCGGCGGAGGGGCAGATACGCAGTATTTT.

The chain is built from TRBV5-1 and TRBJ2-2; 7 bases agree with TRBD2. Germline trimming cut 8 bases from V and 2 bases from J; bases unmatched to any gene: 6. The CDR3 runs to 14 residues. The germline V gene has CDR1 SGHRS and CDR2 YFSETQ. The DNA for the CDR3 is TGCGCCAGTGAACTAGCGCTCAACACCGGGGAGCTGTTTTTT. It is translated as CASELALNTGELFF.

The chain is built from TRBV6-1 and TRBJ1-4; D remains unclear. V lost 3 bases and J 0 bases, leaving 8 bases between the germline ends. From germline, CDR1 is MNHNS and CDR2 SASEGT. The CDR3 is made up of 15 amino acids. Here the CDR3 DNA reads TGTGCCAGCAGTGAGCAGACTGCAACTAATGAAAAACTGTTTTTT. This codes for CASSEQTATNEKLFF.

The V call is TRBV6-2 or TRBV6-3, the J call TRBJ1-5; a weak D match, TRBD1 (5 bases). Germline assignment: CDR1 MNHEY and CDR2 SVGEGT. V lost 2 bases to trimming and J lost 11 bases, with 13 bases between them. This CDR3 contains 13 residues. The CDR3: CASSYDSRSAQHF. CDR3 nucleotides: TGTGCCAGCAGTTACGACAGCCGATCAGCCCAGCATTTT.

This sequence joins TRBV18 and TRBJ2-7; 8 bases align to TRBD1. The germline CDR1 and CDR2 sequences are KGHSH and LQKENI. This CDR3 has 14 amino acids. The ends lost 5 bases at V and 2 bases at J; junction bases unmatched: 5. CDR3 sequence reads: CASSDRGAAYEQYF. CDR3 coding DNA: TGTGCCAGCTCAGACAGGGGTGCGGCCTACGAGCAGTACTTC.

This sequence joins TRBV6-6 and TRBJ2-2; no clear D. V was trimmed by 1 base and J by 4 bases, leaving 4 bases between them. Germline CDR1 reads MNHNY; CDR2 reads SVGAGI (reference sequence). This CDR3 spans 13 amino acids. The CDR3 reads CASSYLGTGELFF. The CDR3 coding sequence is TGTGCCAGCAGTTACTTGGGCACCGGGGAGCTGTTTTTT.